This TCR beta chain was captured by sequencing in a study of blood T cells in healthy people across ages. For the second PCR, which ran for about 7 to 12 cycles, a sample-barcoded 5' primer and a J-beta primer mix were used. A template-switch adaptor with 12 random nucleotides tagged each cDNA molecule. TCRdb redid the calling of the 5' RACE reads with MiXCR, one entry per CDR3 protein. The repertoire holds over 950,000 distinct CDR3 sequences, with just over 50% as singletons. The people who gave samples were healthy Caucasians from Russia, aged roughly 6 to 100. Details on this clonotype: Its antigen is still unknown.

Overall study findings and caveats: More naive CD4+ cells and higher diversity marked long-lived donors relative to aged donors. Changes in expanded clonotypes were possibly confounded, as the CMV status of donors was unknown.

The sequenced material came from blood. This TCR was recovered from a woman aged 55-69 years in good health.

CDR3 loop: CASSRGQTQYQETQYF. CDR3 bases: TGTGCCAGCAGCCGGGGACAGACACAGTACCAAGAGACCCAGTACTTC. The rearrangement links TRBV12-3 or TRBV12-4 to TRBJ2-5; 7 bases fit TRBD1. After removal of 6 bases from V and 0 bases from J, the junction contained 10 bases not matched to a gene. This CDR3 is built from 16 residues.